The sequence of this TCR beta chain was determined in a study of tumor and adjacent non-tumor tissue in lung cancer. Study-level findings and limits: Tumor TCR diversity, when higher, was linked to shorter survival.

Comments on this clonotype: Its antigen is currently unknown. A read error may account for a junction end that differs from germline.

Germline loops: CDR1 MNHNS, CDR2 SASEGT. The CDR3 spans 14 residues. This sample's RNA came from whole unsorted tissue. The library came from three nested PCR rounds adapted from ARM-PCR protocols. TCRdb reanalysed the multiplex PCR reads using MiXCR and keeps one entry per CDR3 protein. This table holds approximately 120,000 distinct CDR3 sequences, around 75% found once. The chain uses TRBV6-1 and TRBJ2-3, with D hard to call. The sequencing input was lung tumor tissue. This clonotype was obtained from a woman aged 55-70 years with non-small cell lung cancer. The CDR3 sequence is CASIRSQGPDTQFF. CDR3 nucleotides: TGTGCCAGCATCCGAAGTCAAGGGCCAGATACGCAGTTTTTT.